Below, one TCR beta chain is given with its context. This clonotype was found many times. There is no known antigen for this receptor. It has no much larger one-base neighbor in the sample; base qualities were not kept. The data were obtained in a study of T cells in Graves' hyperthyroidism and ophthalmopathy (dated by TCRdb to between 2018 and 2021). With respect to the entire study: Peripheral blood was collected at initial diagnosis, before any treatment. TCR V-J signatures able to tell the groups apart were searched for in a discovery cohort of approximately 95 patients, of whom 40 to 45 had Graves' ophthalmopathy and under 65 had stable Graves' hyperthyroidism. According to the paper, TCR Vbeta CDR3 sequencing was carried out on 135 peripheral blood samples, which came from approximately 41 ophthalmopathy, 80 or so hyperthyroidism and around 17 progressor patients. Following sampling, methimazole starting at 30 mg daily was given to hyperthyroidism patients, and high-dose intravenous methylprednisolone was given to ophthalmopathy patients. The 75 to 100 discovery patients were divided at random into training and test sets in a 7:3 ratio. In addition, the study compared T-cell repertoires in thyroid tissue and in blood from roughly six Graves' hyperthyroidism patients. An independent validation cohort of around 19 hyperthyroidism patients and about 16 patients who later progressed to ophthalmopathy tested prospective prediction of ophthalmopathy. Overall study results and their limits: In cross-validation, a model built on a 13 V-J signature told ophthalmopathy apart from stable hyperthyroidism with over 85% sensitivity and approximately 81% specificity, and in testing the same model reached 80%/75%. Sample size was not statistically predetermined, and investigators were not blinded to group allocation. During validation, the model predicted progression to ophthalmopathy a median of around 7 months ahead of onset, with almost 71% sensitivity and about 72% specificity. Most expanded thyroid clonotypes (frequency above 0.001) were also detected in blood, a finding suggesting that blood repertoires may reflect thyroid immune responses.

The TCR beta CDR3 regions were amplified from RNA transcripts. The TCR CDR3 was subjected to a first round of RT-PCR using the HTBI primer set and the Qiagen OneStep RT-PCR kit. Libraries were constructed in a second round of multiplex PCR, after which size selection and purification were performed. The libraries were sequenced on an Illumina HiSeq2000 using paired-end 100 bp reads. The authors processed their data as follows. SOAPnuke was used to process the raw data, removing reads that contained adapters or uncalled bases, had a mean Phred below 15, or lacked an exact match to the constant primer or identifier. COPE v1.2.5 was used to merge high-quality paired reads, and clonotypes were defined as unique nucleotide sequences. Clonotypes were aligned to IMGT TRBV, TRBD and TRBJ reference segments using MiTCR v1.1. Analysis was restricted to V-J combinations with a frequency above 0.0001, which covered just over 98% of repertoires. A TCS score was defined as the ratio between F50 (clonal expansion) and ExV (chaos), using BLOSUM62-based TCRdist between CDR3 peptides within each V-J. Welch's t-statistics and random forest reduced roughly 530 V-J features to 13, which were used in a naive Bayes classifier (R e1071). TCRdb reworked the public reads: Q25 trimming with fastp, MiXCR clone assembly, productive beta chains retained. Each record represents a unique CDR3 protein, reported with the most common genes and DNA among its rows. TCRdb's processing, not the study's, gives the V and J calls here. In all, the sample holds hundreds of thousands of distinct CDR3 sequences, and 20% to 25% of those were seen once. The ten largest clones take up more than 60% of the sample.

Including the terminal cysteine and phenylalanine, the CDR3 comprises 16 residues. Just CDR3 DNA is preserved here, 48 bases in frame from base 1. CDR1 is given as MDHEN and CDR2 as SYDVKM, both from the germline V gene. The junction shows trimming of 4 bases on V and 3 bases on J, and the gene matches do not reach 10 bases of it. Stable Graves' hyperthyroidism was defined as no progression to ophthalmopathy during 18 months of follow-up. The hyperthyroidism patients were between 18 and 65 years old and newly diagnosed, with a disease duration of less than 2 months. Any patient with an uncontrolled infection, another autoimmune disease, pregnancy or lactation was excluded. Diagnoses were established on the basis of clinical symptoms, serum thyroxine and TRAb, thyroid ultrasound, and orbital computed tomography. PBMCs were isolated from 7.5 to 10 ml of fresh peripheral blood by Ficoll-Paque density gradient centrifugation. Trizol reagent was used to extract total RNA, and RNA quality was then checked on an Agilent 2100 Bioanalyzer.

The sample comprised blood. Recombination connected TRBV28 to TRBJ2-5; 8 middle bases align to TRBD2. The clonotype comes from a man aged 45-65 years with Graves' hyperthyroidism. The CDR3 in this case is CASSSPLAGLKETQYF. The DNA sequence is TGTGCCAGCAGTTCACCTCTAGCGGGCTTGAAAGAGACCCAGTACTTC.